Below, 10 T cell receptor beta chains from the same sample are listed, as sequenced in a study of monozygotic twins with inflammatory bowel disease. TCRdb reprocessed the 5' RACE reads and stores each CDR3 protein as one record, lacking DNA. The sample data list around 380,000 distinct CDR3 sequences. Material for sequencing was blood. The receptors here all came from a human donor with ulcerative colitis or Crohn's disease, or a healthy co-twin of an affected twin (not recorded which).

This CDR3 reads CSAPRLGYNEQFF. The chain recombines TRBV20-1 with TRBJ2-1; TCRdb's D call, TRBD1, is unchecked because there is no DNA. The CDR3 consists of 13 residues. Germline CDR1 reads DFQATT; CDR2 reads SNEGSKA (reference sequence).

The CDR3 sequence: CASSGAGYGYTF. The genes are TRBV25-1 and TRBJ1-2. This CDR3 is 12 amino acids long. The germline V gene has CDR1 MGHDK and CDR2 SYGVNS.

This chain uses TRBV10-3 with TRBJ2-7; the D gene TCRdb calls, TRBD1, cannot be checked with no DNA. There are 14 residues in the CDR3. CDR1 ENHRY and CDR2 SYGVKD come from the germline V gene. Here the CDR3 reads CAIGKAGGLYEQYF.

The chain links TRBV15 to TRBJ2-1; there is no DNA to check the TCRdb D call of TRBD1. The CDR3 is 18 residues long. The germline gives CDR1 LNHNV, CDR2 YYDKDF (reference sequence). This CDR3 is CATSRTQGGSGNVDEQFF.

This sequence joins TRBV11-2 and TRBJ2-5. This CDR3 contains 15 residues. Germline V lookup: CDR1 SGHAT, CDR2 FQNNGV. This chain's CDR3 is CASSLRQPYQETQYF. The entire variable domain, with the rest obtained from reference TRBV11-2 and TRBJ2-5, is as follows: EAGVAQSPRYKIIEKRQSVAFWCNPISGHATLYWYQQILGQGPKLLIQFQNNGVVDDSQLPKDRFSAERLKGVDSTLKIQPAKLEDSAVYLCASSLRQPYQETQYFGPGTRLLVL.

CDR3 region: CASSIQLQGYGYTF. This chain uses TRBV19 with TRBJ1-2; TCRdb returns TRBD1, unconfirmable since there is no DNA. The CDR3 is made up of 14 amino acids. CDR1 and CDR2 (germline): LNHDA, SQIVND (reference sequence).

V usage is TRBV7-2 and J usage is TRBJ2-1. Germline lookup yields CDR1 SGHTA and CDR2 FQGNSA. The CDR3 contains 12 residues. CDR3 in amino acids: CASSLEMDEQFF.

J is TRBJ2-1 and V is TRBV28; TCRdb lists TRBD2, though no DNA is available to test this call. The CDR3 contains 15 residues. In germline, CDR1 is MDHEN, CDR2 SYDVKM. CDR3 protein: CASRGGTSGTFEQFF.

This chain links TRBV7-6 with TRBJ2-3; TCRdb designates TRBD1, a call that cannot be tested without DNA. The CDR3 is 16 amino acids. The germline gives CDR1 SGHVS, CDR2 FNYEAQ. CDR3 protein: CASSLGWKGPGDTQYF. Variable domain in full (rest from reference TRBV7-6 and TRBJ2-3): GAGVSQSPRYKVTKRGQDVALRCDPISGHVSLYWYRQALGQGPEFLTYFNYEAQQDKSGLPNDRFSAERPEGSISTLTIQRTEQRDSAMYRCASSLGWKGPGDTQYFGPGTRLTVL.

The chain has TRBV10-3 and TRBJ2-1; without DNA, the TCRdb call of TRBD2 cannot be checked. The CDR3 is made up of 14 amino acids. Germline loops: CDR1 ENHRY, CDR2 SYGVKD. The CDR3 protein is CATIDRNGGNEQFF.